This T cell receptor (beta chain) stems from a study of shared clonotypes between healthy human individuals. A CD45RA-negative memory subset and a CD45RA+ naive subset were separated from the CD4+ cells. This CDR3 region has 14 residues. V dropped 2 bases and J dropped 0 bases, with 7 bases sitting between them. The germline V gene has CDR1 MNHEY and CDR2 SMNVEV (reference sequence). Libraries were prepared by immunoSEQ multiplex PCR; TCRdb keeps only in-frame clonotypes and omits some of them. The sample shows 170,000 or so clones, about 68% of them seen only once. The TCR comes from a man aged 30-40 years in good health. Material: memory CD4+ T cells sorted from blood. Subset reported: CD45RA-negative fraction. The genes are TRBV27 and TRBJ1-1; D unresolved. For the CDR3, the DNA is TGTGCCAGCAGTTTAACCAATATGAACACTGAAGCTTTCTTT. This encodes CASSLTNMNTEAFF.